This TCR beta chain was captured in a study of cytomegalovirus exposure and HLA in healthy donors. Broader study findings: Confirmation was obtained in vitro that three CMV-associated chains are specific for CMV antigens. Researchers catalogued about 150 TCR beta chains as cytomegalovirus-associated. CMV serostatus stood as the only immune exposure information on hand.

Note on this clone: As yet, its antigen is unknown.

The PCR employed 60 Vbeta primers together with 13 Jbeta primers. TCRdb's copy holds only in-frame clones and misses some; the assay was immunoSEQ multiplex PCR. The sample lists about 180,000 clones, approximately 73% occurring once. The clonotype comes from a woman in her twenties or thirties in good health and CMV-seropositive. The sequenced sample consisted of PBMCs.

CDR3 sequence reads: CASSIGSTLNEKLFF. CDR3 nucleotide sequence: TGTGCCAGTAGTATCGGGTCGACTTTGAATGAAAAACTGTTTTTT. The chain is built from TRBV19 and TRBJ1-4; D gene unclear. The germline V and J ends were trimmed by 3 bases and 5 bases, with 13 bases remaining between them. CDR1 is LNHDA and CDR2 is SQIVND in the germline V gene (reference sequence). The CDR3 extends over 15 amino acids.